Below are 31 T cell receptor beta chains sequenced from a single sample in a study of early T cells in non-severe SARS-CoV-2 infection. TCRdb itself ran the 5' RACE reads through MiXCR, one entry per CDR3 protein. The profile shows roughly 46,000 distinct CDR3 sequences, around a tenth of them singletons. The sample was whole blood, taken at baseline. The receptor source for this set is an adult who was a healthcare worker with PCR-confirmed SARS-CoV-2 infection or an uninfected control (not recorded which).

This clonotype was observed a few times. The rearrangement links TRBV19 to TRBJ2-3; D uncertain. V was cut by 8 bases and J by 2 bases, with 17 bases left in between. CDR3 length: 15 amino acids. CDR1 and CDR2 (germline): LNHDA, SQIVND (reference sequence). CDR3 in amino acids: CASARSLTNTDTQYF. CDR3 sequence (DNA): TGTGCCAGTGCCAGGTCCCTAACAAACACAGATACGCAGTATTTT.

This clonotype was detected a few times. The CDR3 loop is CASSLRQGWNTGELFF. The DNA of the CDR3 is TGTGCCAGCAGCTTGCGGCAGGGCTGGAACACCGGGGAGCTGTTTTTT. The chain employs TRBV5-4 and TRBJ2-2, with a weak D call TRBD1 (5 bases). CDR1 is SGHNT and CDR2 is YYREEE in the germline V gene (reference sequence). CDR3 size: 16 residues. The germline V and J ends were trimmed by 1 base and 1 base, with 11 bases remaining between them.

This clonotype turned up a few times. V usage is TRBV12-3 or TRBV12-4 and J usage is TRBJ2-1, with 11 bases aligning to TRBD2. The V gene end was trimmed by 8 bases and the J gene end by 5 bases; junction bases not matched to a gene: 5. The CDR3 runs to 14 residues. CDR3 bases: TGTGCCAGCCGAGCGGGACTAGCGGACAATGAGCAGTTCTTC. Translating gives CASRAGLADNEQFF.

This clonotype was found many times. The chain employs TRBV20-1 and TRBJ2-7; the D is unclear. The V end lost 0 bases, the J end lost 7 bases, and 16 bases lay between the germline ends. Germline-derived CDR1 and CDR2 are DFQATT and SNEGSKA (reference sequence). This CDR3 contains 14 residues. The CDR3 region is CSARETSVPLEQYF. The CDR3 DNA reads TGCAGTGCTAGAGAGACCTCTGTTCCCCTGGAGCAGTACTTC.

This clonotype was seen ten or more times. The rearrangement joins TRBV12-3 or TRBV12-4 to TRBJ2-3; tentatively, D is TRBD1 (5 bases). The CDR3 extends over 18 amino acids. Trimming cost V 1 base and J 0 bases, with 17 bases left between them. CDR3 in amino acids: CASSLGVKGARSTDTQYF. For the CDR3, the DNA is TGTGCCAGCAGTTTAGGGGTCAAAGGGGCCAGAAGCACAGATACGCAGTATTTT.

The V and J genes are TRBV5-6 and TRBJ2-7, with a possible D match to TRBD1 (5 bases). The germline V gene encodes CDR1 SGHDT and CDR2 YYEEEE. The CDR3 is 12 residues long. V lost 3 bases and J 6 bases, leaving 10 bases between the germline ends. The CDR3 DNA sequence: TGTGCCAGCAGCTGGACACGGTCCGAGCAGTACTTC. Its translation is CASSWTRSEQYF.

This clonotype was detected many times. The chain joins TRBV28 to TRBJ1-5; D not certain. V lost 2 bases to trimming and J lost 4 bases, with 15 bases between them. From germline, CDR1 is MDHEN and CDR2 SYDVKM. There are 16 residues in the CDR3. CDR3 in amino acids: CASSLKPPGSNQPQHF. The CDR3 DNA reads as TGTGCCAGCAGTTTAAAACCTCCAGGCTCTAATCAGCCCCAGCATTTT.

In its sample, this clonotype was seen a few times. J is TRBJ2-5 and V is TRBV11-2; the D is unclear. The germline V gene encodes CDR1 SGHAT and CDR2 FQNNGV. The V end lost 5 bases, the J end lost 4 bases, and 14 bases lay between the germline ends. The CDR3 runs to 14 residues. Here the CDR3 reads CASSPIGMGETQYF. The CDR3 DNA is TGTGCCAGCAGCCCTATAGGAATGGGAGAGACCCAGTACTTC.

This clonotype was counted at least ten times. The chain carries TRBV7-9 and TRBJ1-5, with no clear D. The germline CDR1 and CDR2 sequences are SEHNR and FQNEAQ (reference sequence). The germline V and J ends were trimmed by 1 base and 6 bases, with 4 bases remaining between them. This CDR3 has 12 residues. CDR3 sequence: CASSLEGQPQHF. For the CDR3, the DNA is TGTGCCAGCAGCTTAGAAGGTCAGCCCCAGCATTTT. Looking up the rest from reference TRBV7-9 and TRBJ1-5 gives the full variable domain: DTGVSQNPRHKITKRGQNVTFRCDPISEHNRLYWYRQTLGQGPEFLTYFQNEAQLEKSRLLSDRFSAERPKGSFSTLEIQRTEQGDSAMYLCASSLEGQPQHFGDGTRLSIL.

The table lists this clonotype with many counts. The chain employs TRBV4-3 and TRBJ2-1; D gene unclear. V was cut by 0 bases and J by 6 bases, with 9 bases left in between. The CDR3 runs 14 residues. Germline loops: CDR1 LGHNA, CDR2 YSLEER. The CDR3 DNA reads as TGCGCCAGCAGCCAAGATAGACGGGCCAATGAGCAGTTCTTC. Translating it yields CASSQDRRANEQFF.

The chain carries TRBV5-1 and TRBJ2-3; TRBD2 aligns across 11 bases. This CDR3 contains 14 residues. The junction had 0 bases not matched to a gene; V was cut back by 1 base and J by 5 bases. Germline lookup yields CDR1 SGHRS and CDR2 YFSETQ. The CDR3 nucleotides read TGCGCCAGCAGCTTGACTAGCGGGGGAGATACGCAGTATTTT. This encodes CASSLTSGGDTQYF.

Comments on this clonotype: This sequence may be a read error, since a much larger clone differs from it by one base. This chain uses TRBV7-6 with TRBJ2-7, with 9 bases aligning to TRBD2. The CDR3 covers 19 residues. Germline loops: CDR1 SGHVS, CDR2 FNYEAQ. CDR3 sequence (DNA): TGTGCCGGCAGCCCCTGGACGGAGACGGGGAGCGGGAGGCTCTACGAGCAGTACTTC. It translates to CAGSPWTETGSGRLYEQYF.

This clonotype was observed many times. The CDR3 nucleotides read TGTGCCAGCAGCCTCGGGGCTGAAGAGACCCAGTACTTC. Translating gives CASSLGAEETQYF. The chain recombines TRBV13 with TRBJ2-5; D might be TRBD1 or TRBD2, each matching 5 bases. The germline CDR1 and CDR2 sequences are PRHDT and FYEKMQ (reference sequence). Deletions cut 5 bases from V and 3 bases from J, with 10 bases between. This CDR3 contains 13 residues.

The V gene is TRBV6-1, the J gene TRBJ2-6; possible D gene TRBD1, 5 bases. The V and J ends lost 2 bases and 0 bases respectively, with 5 bases between them. CDR1 is MNHNS and CDR2 is SASEGT in the germline V gene. The CDR3 runs 15 residues. CDR3 nucleotide sequence: TGTGCCAGCAGTGAACAGGGCTCTGGGGCCAACGTCCTGACTTTC. Translating it yields CASSEQGSGANVLTF.

Only a few counts were recorded for this clonotype. The chain is built from TRBV11-1 and TRBJ2-1, with 7 bases identical to TRBD2. Germline CDR1 and CDR2: SGHAT and FQDESV (reference sequence). J lost 7 bases, V lost 3 bases, and 15 bases had no gene match. The CDR3 is 17 amino acids. CDR3 protein: CASSFTGGVGGPNEQFF. The CDR3 DNA sequence: TGTGCCAGCAGCTTTACTGGTGGAGTGGGAGGGCCTAATGAGCAGTTCTTC.

This chain joins TRBV6-4 and TRBJ2-3; no reliable D call. This CDR3 has 14 amino acids. Between the trimmed V and J ends, which lost 3 bases and 4 bases, there was a span of 11 bases. Germline CDR1 is MRHNA and CDR2 is SNTAGT. In nucleotides, the CDR3 is TGTGCCAGCAGTGATAGCCTAGAGGCAGATACGCAGTATTTT. It is translated as CASSDSLEADTQYF.

DNA for the CDR3: TGCAGCGTTGTGGCTAGCGGACACACAGATACGCAGTATTTT. It is translated as CSVVASGHTDTQYF. The chain is built from TRBV29-1 and TRBJ2-3; 7 bases map to TRBD2. Per germline, CDR1 SQVTM and CDR2 ANQGSEA. V gave up 4 bases and J gave up 2 bases; unmatched junction bases: 6. The CDR3 runs 14 residues.

The chain employs TRBV3-1 and TRBJ2-7; 7 bases are a match to TRBD2. CDR3 length equals 15 residues. The trim removed 5 bases at V and 1 base at J, leaving 8 bases unmatched. From germline, CDR1 is LGHDT and CDR2 YNNKEL (reference sequence). CDR3 nucleotides: TGTGCCAGCAGCGTCAGCTTGGGGGGGTCCTACGAGCAGTACTTC. It codes for CASSVSLGGSYEQYF.

This clonotype was observed a few times. Here the CDR3 DNA reads TGTGCCAGCAGCCCTCCTTGGGCCAGCGGGGCGCGCTACACAGATACGCAGTATTTT. Residues: CASSPPWASGARYTDTQYF. The chain carries TRBV3-1 and TRBJ2-3, with 7 nucleotides matching TRBD2. The CDR3 loop spans 19 amino acids. With 4 bases clipped from V and 2 bases from J, the junction kept 18 bases outside the gene matches. Germline V CDR1 and CDR2: LGHDT, YNNKEL (reference sequence).

There are many counts of this clonotype. The rearrangement links TRBV7-6 to TRBJ2-2, with 9 bases identical to TRBD1. Trimming removed 1 base from V and 5 bases from J; junction bases left unmatched: 2. Germline V gene data show CDR1 as SGHVS and CDR2 as FNYEAQ. The CDR3 runs 15 residues. This CDR3 is CASSLEQGATGELFF. For the CDR3, the DNA is TGTGCCAGCAGCTTAGAACAGGGGGCAACCGGGGAGCTGTTTTTT.

The chain uses TRBV2 and TRBJ2-1, with 10 positions matching TRBD2. CDR1 is SNHLY and CDR2 is FYNNEI in the germline V gene. V lost 7 bases, J lost 11 bases, and 8 bases stayed unmatched. This CDR3 contains 13 residues. CDR3 coding DNA: TGTGCCAGCACATGGAGCGGGAGGGAGCAGCAGTTCTTC. Residues: CASTWSGREQQFF.

This clonotype was counted many times. This sequence joins TRBV6-6 and TRBJ1-3; D unclear. The CDR3 runs to 14 residues. V was pared by 6 bases and J by 4 bases, with 13 bases between. Germline CDR1 reads MNHNY; CDR2 reads SVGAGI (reference sequence). The CDR3 loop reads CASRNDNRGNTIYF. In DNA, the CDR3 is TGTGCCAGCAGGAACGATAATCGAGGAAACACCATATATTTT.

This clonotype occurred a few times. The chain combines TRBV28 with TRBJ2-2, with D perhaps matching TRBD1 (5 bases). The CDR3 is 14 amino acids. V lost 3 bases to trimming and J lost 8 bases, with 13 bases between them. Germline V CDR1 and CDR2: MDHEN, SYDVKM. The CDR3 sequence is CASSLGPYTGELFF. Here the CDR3 DNA reads TGTGCCAGCAGTTTGGGGCCATATACTGGGGAGCTGTTTTTT.

The chain uses TRBV20-1 and TRBJ2-3; D unresolved. Germline loops: CDR1 DFQATT, CDR2 SNEGSKA (reference sequence). Trimming took off 2 bases at V and 3 bases at J, with 15 bases between the two ends. The CDR3 length is 15 residues. The CDR3 DNA reads as TGCAGTGCTAGACCTACTCCCCTTGGTACAGATACGCAGTATTTT. Translation gives CSARPTPLGTDTQYF.

This clonotype was seen repeatedly, ten times or more. This chain joins TRBV28 and TRBJ1-2; TRBD1 aligns across 7 bases. V gave up 4 bases and J gave up 10 bases; unmatched junction bases: 12. Germline V CDR1 and CDR2: MDHEN, SYDVKM. This CDR3 comprises 14 residues. CDR3 sequence: CASSSDRQGLTYTF. The CDR3 DNA reads as TGTGCCAGCAGTTCGGACCGACAGGGTCTAACCTACACCTTC.

This clonotype was detected ten times or more. The J gene is TRBJ2-2, the V gene TRBV2, with TRBD1 identical over 7 bases. Losses at the gene ends were 10 bases for V and 1 base for J; bases not matched to a gene: 3. The CDR3 totals 13 residues. Germline loops: CDR1 SNHLY, CDR2 FYNNEI. DNA of the CDR3: TGTGCCACCGGACAGGAGAACACCGGGGAGCTGTTTTTT. It specifies CATGQENTGELFF.

This clonotype was counted ten times or more. The chain combines TRBV3-1 with TRBJ1-3; 7 bases are a match to TRBD1. Germline V CDR1 and CDR2: LGHDT, YNNKEL (reference sequence). This CDR3 comprises 15 residues. Losses at the gene ends were 4 bases for V and 0 bases for J; bases not matched to a gene: 3. The CDR3 sequence: CASSRGQSSGNTIYF. CDR3 bases: TGTGCCAGCAGCCGGGGACAGAGCTCTGGAAACACCATATATTTT.

This clonotype was found many times. This sequence joins TRBV6-2 or TRBV6-3 and TRBJ2-3; D might be TRBD2 (6 bases). Germline CDR1 and CDR2: MNHEY and SVGEGT. The CDR3 length is 14 residues. Trimming removed 5 bases from V and 2 bases from J, with 11 bases in between. The CDR3 DNA is TGTGCCAGCAGTAACGGCGGGATCACAGATACGCAGTATTTT. Translated: CASSNGGITDTQYF.

V and J are TRBV12-2 and TRBJ1-3. TRBV12-2 is flagged as a pseudogene. CDR3 length equals 17 residues. In nucleotides, the CDR3 is TGTGCAAGTCGCTTAGACGGGACAAGCGACTTTGGAAACACCATATATTTT. It is translated as CASRLDGTSDFGNTIYF.

This sequence joins TRBV4-3 and TRBJ2-5; TRBD2 is a possible D gene (6 bases). Germline V lookup: CDR1 LGHNA, CDR2 YSLEER. The length of the CDR3 is 20 residues. The V gene lost 1 base and the J gene lost 6 bases, with 30 bases spanning the gap. CDR3 loop: CASSQVWDFLYPGTWKTQYF. The CDR3 DNA follows: TGCGCCAGCAGCCAAGTCTGGGACTTCCTCTACCCTGGGACGTGGAAGACCCAGTACTTC.

The gene calls are TRBV11-2 and TRBJ1-6; D is perhaps TRBD1 (5 bases). V lost 3 bases and J 7 bases, leaving 13 bases between the germline ends. CDR1 and CDR2 (germline): SGHAT, FQNNGV. CDR3 length: 15 amino acids. CDR3 amino acids: CASSFQTGTNSPLHF. The CDR3 DNA reads TGTGCCAGCAGCTTCCAAACAGGCACCAATTCACCCCTCCACTTT.